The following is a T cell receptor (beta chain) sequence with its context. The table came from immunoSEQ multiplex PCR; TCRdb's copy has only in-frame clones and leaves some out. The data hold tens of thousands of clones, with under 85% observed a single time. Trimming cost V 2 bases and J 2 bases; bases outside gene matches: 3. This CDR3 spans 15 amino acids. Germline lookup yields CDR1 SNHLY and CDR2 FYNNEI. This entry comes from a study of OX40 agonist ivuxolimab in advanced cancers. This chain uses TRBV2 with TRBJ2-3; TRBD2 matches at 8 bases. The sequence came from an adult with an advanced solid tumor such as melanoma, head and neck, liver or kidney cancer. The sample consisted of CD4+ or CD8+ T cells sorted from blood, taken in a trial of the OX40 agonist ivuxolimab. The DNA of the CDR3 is TGTGCCAGCAGTGAACTAGCGGGCACCACAGATACGCAGTATTTT. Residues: CASSELAGTTDTQYF.